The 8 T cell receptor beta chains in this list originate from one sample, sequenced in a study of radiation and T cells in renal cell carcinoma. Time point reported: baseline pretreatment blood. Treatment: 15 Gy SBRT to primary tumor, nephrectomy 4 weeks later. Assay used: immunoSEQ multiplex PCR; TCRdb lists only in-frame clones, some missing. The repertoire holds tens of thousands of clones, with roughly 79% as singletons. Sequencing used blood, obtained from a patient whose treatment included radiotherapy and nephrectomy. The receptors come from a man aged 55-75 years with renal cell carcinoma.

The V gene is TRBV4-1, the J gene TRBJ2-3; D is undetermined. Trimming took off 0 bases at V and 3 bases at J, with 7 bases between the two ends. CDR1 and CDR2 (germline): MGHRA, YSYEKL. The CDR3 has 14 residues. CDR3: CASSQDLPTDTQYF. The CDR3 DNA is TGCGCCAGCAGCCAAGATCTGCCTACAGATACGCAGTATTTT.

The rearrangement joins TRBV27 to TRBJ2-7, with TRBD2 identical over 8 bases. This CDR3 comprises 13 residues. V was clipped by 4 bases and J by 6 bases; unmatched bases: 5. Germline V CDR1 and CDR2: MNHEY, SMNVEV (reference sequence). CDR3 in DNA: TGTGCCAGCAGTTCAACTAGCGGACGCGAGCAGTACGTC. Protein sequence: CASSSTSGREQYV.

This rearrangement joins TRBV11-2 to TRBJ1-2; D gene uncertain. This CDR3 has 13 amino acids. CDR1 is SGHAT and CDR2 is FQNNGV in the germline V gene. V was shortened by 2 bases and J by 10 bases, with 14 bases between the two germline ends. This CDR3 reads CASSLSDRSIYTF. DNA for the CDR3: TGTGCCAGCAGCTTATCCGACCGGAGTATCTACACCTTC. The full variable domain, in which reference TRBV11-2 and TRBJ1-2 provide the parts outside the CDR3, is EAGVAQSPRYKIIEKRQSVAFWCNPISGHATLYWYQQILGQGPKLLIQFQNNGVVDDSQLPKDRFSAERLKGVDSTLKIQPAKLEDSAVYLCASSLSDRSIYTFGSGTRLTVV.

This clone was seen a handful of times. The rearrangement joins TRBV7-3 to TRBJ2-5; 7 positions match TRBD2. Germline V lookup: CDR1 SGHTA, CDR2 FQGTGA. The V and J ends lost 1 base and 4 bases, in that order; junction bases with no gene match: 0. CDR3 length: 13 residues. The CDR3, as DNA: TGTGCCAGCAGCTTAAGGGAGGGAGAGACCCAGTACTTC. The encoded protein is CASSLREGETQYF. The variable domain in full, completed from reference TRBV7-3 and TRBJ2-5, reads GAGVSQTPSNKVTEKGKYVELRCDPISGHTALYWYRQSLGQGPEFLIYFQGTGAADDSGLPNDRFFAVRPEGSVSTLKIQRTERGDSAVYLCASSLREGETQYFGPGTRLLVL.

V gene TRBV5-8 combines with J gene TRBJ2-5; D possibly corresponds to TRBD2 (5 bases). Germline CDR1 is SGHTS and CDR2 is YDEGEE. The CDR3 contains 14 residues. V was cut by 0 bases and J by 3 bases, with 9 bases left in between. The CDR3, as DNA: TGTGCCAGCAGCTTGGAGGTCGGGGAAGAGACCCAGTACTTC. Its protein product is CASSLEVGEETQYF.

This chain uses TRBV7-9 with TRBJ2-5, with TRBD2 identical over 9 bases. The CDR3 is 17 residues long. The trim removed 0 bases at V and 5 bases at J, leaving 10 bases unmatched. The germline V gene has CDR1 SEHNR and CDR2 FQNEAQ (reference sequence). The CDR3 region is CASSLALGGRACETQYF. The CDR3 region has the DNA TGTGCCAGCAGCTTAGCGCTCGGCGGGAGGGCCTGTGAGACCCAGTACTTC.

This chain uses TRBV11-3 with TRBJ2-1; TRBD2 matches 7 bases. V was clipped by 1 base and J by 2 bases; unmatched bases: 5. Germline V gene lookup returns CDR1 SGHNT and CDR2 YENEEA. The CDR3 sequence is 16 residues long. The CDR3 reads CASSLGFAGAYNEQFF. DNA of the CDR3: TGTGCCAGCAGCTTAGGATTTGCGGGGGCCTACAATGAGCAGTTCTTC.

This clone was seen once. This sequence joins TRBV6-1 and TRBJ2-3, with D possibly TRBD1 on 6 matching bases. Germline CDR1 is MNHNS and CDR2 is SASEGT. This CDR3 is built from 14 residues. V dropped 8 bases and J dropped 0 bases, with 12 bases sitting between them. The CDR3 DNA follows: TGTGCCAGCTCCTGGGGGCAGAGCACAGATACGCAGTATTTT. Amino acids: CASSWGQSTDTQYF.